The 29 T cell receptor beta chains below all came from one sample that was sequenced in a study of PD-1 blockade in classical Hodgkin lymphoma. The method was immunoSEQ multiplex PCR; TCRdb's version includes in-frame clones alone and lacks a portion of them. The sample lists 100,000 to 120,000 clones, more than 70% occurring once. Time point indicated: cycle 4 day 1 (C4D1), after less than 7 weeks of nivolumab. All the patients suffered relapse after autologous stem cell transplantation, and brentuximab vedotin exposure differed. The sample consisted of peripheral blood mononuclear cells (PBMCs), taken before the fourth cycle of nivolumab. The origin of the receptors is a human donor with classical Hodgkin lymphoma.

The chain links TRBV4-2 to TRBJ2-5; 15 positions match TRBD2. The V segment lost 0 bases and the J segment 4 bases; nucleotides outside the gene matches: 6. This CDR3 contains 18 residues. Per the germline V gene, CDR1 is LGHNA and CDR2 is YNFKEQ. The CDR3 loop reads CASSQDGGLAGGVETQYF. The CDR3 DNA is TGTGCCAGCAGCCAAGATGGCGGACTAGCGGGAGGGGTAGAGACCCAGTACTTC.

The V gene is TRBV6-6, the J gene TRBJ2-7; 11 bases are a match to TRBD2. V trimming: 5 bases; J trimming: 5 bases; junction bases outside the gene matches: 8. CDR1 and CDR2 from the germline V gene are MNHNY and SVGAGI (reference sequence). This CDR3 has 15 amino acids. The CDR3 spells CASSPLAGGSDEQYF. CDR3 DNA sequence: TGTGCCAGCAGTCCGCTAGCGGGAGGATCTGACGAGCAGTACTTC.

The genes are TRBV5-1 and TRBJ2-3; TRBD2 matches 11 bases. Germline CDR1 SGHRS, CDR2 YFSETQ. The CDR3 is 20 amino acids. V lost 3 bases and J lost 2; bases outside the gene matches: 17. The DNA of the CDR3 is TGCGCCAGCAGCTCACCCCTGTACTTAGCGGGAGGGCCCCCCACAGATACGCAGTATTTT. Encoded protein: CASSSPLYLAGGPPTDTQYF.

The chain recombines TRBV19 with TRBJ1-5; TRBD1 is a possible D gene (5 bases). V was cut by 4 bases and J by 7 bases, with 20 bases left in between. The CDR3 is 16 amino acids. Looked up from germline, CDR1 is LNHDA and CDR2 is SQIVND (reference sequence). The CDR3 DNA follows: TGTGCCAGTAGTACCATCAAAGGGGCCAGAGGGCAGCCCCAGCATTTT. This gives the protein CASSTIKGARGQPQHF.

This sequence joins TRBV7-9 and TRBJ1-2, with 10 bases that match TRBD1. The V gene end was trimmed by 3 bases and the J gene end by 6 bases; junction bases not matched to a gene: 10. The CDR3 has 16 residues. Germline CDR1 SEHNR, CDR2 FQNEAQ (reference sequence). This CDR3 is CASSFPKGTGEHGYTF. DNA for the CDR3: TGTGCCAGCAGCTTCCCAAAAGGGACAGGGGAACATGGCTACACCTTC.

The rearrangement joins TRBV30 to TRBJ1-1; D not resolved. CDR3 size: 13 residues. Trimming removed 2 bases from V and 1 base from J, with 8 bases in between. Germline values: CDR1 GTSNPN, CDR2 SVGIG (reference sequence). The CDR3 bases are TGTGCCTGGAGTTTACGGAGGAACACTGAAGCTTTCTTT. Encoded protein: CAWSLRRNTEAFF.

The V gene is TRBV10-3, the J gene TRBJ2-7; D is perhaps TRBD2 (6 bases). Germline V gene lookup returns CDR1 ENHRY and CDR2 SYGVKD. Trimming took 10 bases from V and 6 from J, leaving 19 bases between them. This CDR3 spans 13 amino acids. DNA of the CDR3: TGTGCCACTCGGCCGGGAGATGCGGGCGAGCAGTACTTC. This gives the protein CATRPGDAGEQYF.

This CDR3 is CASSGTGQTNYGYTF. The CDR3 DNA is TGTGCCAGCAGCGGAACGGGCCAGACTAACTATGGCTACACCTTC. The chain uses TRBV4-2 and TRBJ1-2; unclear D gene. Germline loops: CDR1 LGHNA, CDR2 YNFKEQ. The CDR3 extends over 15 amino acids. V was trimmed by 5 bases and J by 0 bases, leaving 13 bases between them.

J is TRBJ1-2 and V is TRBV18; D may be TRBD1 (6 bases). Looked up from germline, CDR1 is KGHSH and CDR2 is LQKENI. The V gene lost 3 bases and the J gene lost 5 bases, with 10 bases spanning the gap. The CDR3 consists of 13 residues. Here the CDR3 reads CASSPPGEYGYTF. The CDR3 coding sequence is TGTGCCAGCTCACCCCCAGGGGAGTATGGCTACACCTTC.

The rearrangement joins TRBV28 to TRBJ1-5, with D unclear. Germline assignment: CDR1 MDHEN and CDR2 SYDVKM. This CDR3 is built from 14 residues. Trimming removed 3 bases from V and 5 bases from J, with 11 bases in between. In nucleotides, the CDR3 is TGTGCCAGCAGTTTTGGGCAACCTTATCAGCCCCAGCATTTT. It yields the protein CASSFGQPYQPQHF.

This sequence joins TRBV28 and TRBJ1-5; D unresolved. Germline-derived CDR1 and CDR2 are MDHEN and SYDVKM. CDR3 length: 12 residues. V lost 7 bases, J lost 11 bases, and 15 bases lay in between. CDR3 residues: CASTQDPKAQHF. The CDR3 DNA sequence: TGTGCCAGCACCCAGGACCCTAAAGCCCAGCATTTT.

The genes are TRBV30 and TRBJ2-6; tentative D call: TRBD1 (5 bases). Trimming took 8 bases from V and 3 from J, leaving 8 bases between them. The CDR3 spans 12 residues. CDR1 is GTSNPN and CDR2 is SVGIG in the germline V gene (reference sequence). The CDR3 spells CAPGCGANVLTF. The CDR3 DNA follows: TGTGCCCCAGGGTGTGGGGCCAACGTCCTGACTTTC.

This chain connects TRBV7-2 to TRBJ1-3; tentatively, D is TRBD1 (6 bases). V gave up 3 bases and J gave up 0 bases, with 18 bases separating them. Germline V gene sequence: CDR1 SGHTA, CDR2 FQGNSA. The CDR3 loop spans 18 amino acids. CDR3 sequence (DNA): TGTGCCAGCAGCTTCCAGGGGCAGGGCCTCAGCTCTGGAAACACCATATATTTT. It specifies CASSFQGQGLSSGNTIYF.

The count of this clone is one. This chain joins TRBV7-6 and TRBJ2-5; 8 nucleotides match TRBD1. V was clipped by 5 bases and J by 2 bases; unmatched bases: 13. The CDR3 consists of 17 residues. CDR1 and CDR2 (germline): SGHVS, FNYEAQ. As DNA, the CDR3 is TGTGCCAGCAGCGAGGTTCTGACAGGGGCCGCTCAAGAGACCCAGTACTTC. Protein product: CASSEVLTGAAQETQYF.

The table lists this clone with a count of one. The chain links TRBV2 to TRBJ1-3; weak D call: TRBD1 (5 bases). CDR1 SNHLY and CDR2 FYNNEI come from the germline V gene. This CDR3 comprises 16 residues. V lost 2 bases and J lost 3, with 14 bases in between. The CDR3 is CASSETFGGSGNTIYF. CDR3 in DNA: TGTGCCAGCAGTGAAACCTTTGGGGGTAGTGGAAACACCATATATTTT.

The chain joins TRBV5-5 to TRBJ2-2; D might be TRBD2 (5 bases). CDR3 length: 15 residues. V lost 4 bases and J lost 5, with 15 bases in between. From germline, CDR1 is SGHKS and CDR2 YYEKEE (reference sequence). The CDR3 DNA follows: TGTGCCAGCAGCCTTGGGCCGTGGGAGACCGGGGAGCTGTTTTTT. This encodes CASSLGPWETGELFF.

V gene TRBV30 combines with J gene TRBJ2-7; possible D gene TRBD2, 6 bases. The CDR3 contains 12 residues. Germline CDR1 and CDR2: GTSNPN and SVGIG (reference sequence). The V and J ends lost 1 base and 4 bases respectively, with 8 bases between them. The CDR3 nucleotides read TGTGCCTGGAGTGCTAGCGCTTACGAGCAGTACTTC. Translating gives CAWSASAYEQYF.

The J gene is TRBJ1-5, the V gene TRBV5-8, with TRBD1 matching 7 bases. CDR3 size: 13 residues. The V segment lost 7 bases and the J segment 6 bases; nucleotides outside the gene matches: 7. CDR1 is SGHTS and CDR2 is YDEGEE in the germline V gene. This CDR3 reads CASGRQGVQPQHF. The CDR3 DNA sequence: TGTGCCAGCGGACGACAGGGCGTTCAGCCCCAGCATTTT.

The chain links TRBV10-3 to TRBJ2-1; 8 nucleotides line up with TRBD2. This CDR3 has 15 residues. J was trimmed by 6 bases and V by 3 bases; bases with no gene match: 7. The germline CDR1 and CDR2 sequences are ENHRY and SYGVKD. The CDR3 DNA follows: TGTGCCATCAGTGATGGAGGTCTAGCGGGCAATGAGCAGTTCTTC. It codes for CAISDGGLAGNEQFF.

This clone appeared once. V is TRBV6-1 and J is TRBJ1-2, with 7 bases aligning to TRBD1. CDR3 size: 15 residues. V gave up 6 bases and J gave up 4 bases; unmatched junction bases: 11. Germline-derived CDR1 and CDR2 are MNHNS and SASEGT. For the CDR3, the DNA is TGTGCCAGCAGCGAGACAGGGAATCTCATCTATGGCTACACCTTC. Translation: CASSETGNLIYGYTF.

The chain is built from TRBV6-1 and TRBJ1-4; possible D gene TRBD1, 6 bases. The CDR3 runs 15 residues. CDR1 and CDR2 (germline): MNHNS, SASEGT. Between the trimmed V and J ends, which lost 2 bases and 5 bases, there was a span of 12 bases. The CDR3 spells CASSELRGGNEKLFF. The CDR3 nucleotides are TGTGCCAGCAGTGAACTCAGGGGAGGCAATGAAAAACTGTTTTTT.

The chain combines TRBV7-2 with TRBJ1-2, with unresolved D. Germline CDR1 reads SGHTA; CDR2 reads FQGNSA. The CDR3 length is 18 residues. Between the trimmed V and J ends, which lost 2 bases and 0 bases, there was a span of 19 bases. Here the CDR3 DNA reads TGTGCCAGCAGCTTAATGGATCGTATAGTTACAGCTAACTATGGCTACACCTTC. This codes for CASSLMDRIVTANYGYTF. Complete variable domain (other parts from reference TRBV7-2 and TRBJ1-2): GAGVSQSPSNKVTEKGKDVELRCDPISGHTALYWYRQSLGQGLEFLIYFQGNSAPDKSGLPSDRFSAERTGGSVSTLTIQRTQQEDSAVYLCASSLMDRIVTANYGYTFGSGTRLTVV.

The gene calls are TRBV27 and TRBJ2-7; TRBD2 agrees at 10 bases. V lost 8 bases, J lost 2 bases, and 6 bases stayed unmatched. CDR1 MNHEY and CDR2 SMNVEV come from the germline V gene (reference sequence). The CDR3 has 14 residues. The CDR3: CASGQREGPYEQYF. In DNA, the CDR3 is TGTGCCAGCGGGCAGCGGGAGGGCCCCTACGAGCAGTACTTC.

The chain uses TRBV28 and TRBJ2-7; TRBD2 agrees at 7 bases. Germline V CDR1 and CDR2: MDHEN, SYDVKM. The CDR3 loop spans 14 amino acids. Unmatched junction bases numbered 9, after V lost 3 bases and J lost 7 bases. The DNA of the CDR3 is TGTGCCAGCAGTTTGGACGGGAGGAGAGGGGAGCAGTACTTC. Translated, it gives CASSLDGRRGEQYF.

The chain is built from TRBV2 and TRBJ1-2; TRBD1 matches 9 bases. CDR3 length equals 14 residues. V lost 6 bases to trimming and J lost 4 bases; unmatched junction nucleotides: 6. Germline V gene data show CDR1 as SNHLY and CDR2 as FYNNEI. The CDR3 DNA reads as TGTGCCAGCAGGGAGCGGACAGGGGTCTATGGCTACACCTTC. This sequence encodes CASRERTGVYGYTF.

This clone showed up just once. The chain recombines TRBV7-9 with TRBJ2-2; D unclear. Germline CDR1 reads SEHNR; CDR2 reads FQNEAQ (reference sequence). V was clipped by 5 bases and J by 0 bases, with 16 bases between them. The CDR3 covers 17 residues. The CDR3 DNA reads TGTGCCAGCAGCCCCCCGACGCCATACGCGAACACCGGGGAGCTGTTTTTT. It encodes CASSPPTPYANTGELFF. The entire variable domain, with the rest obtained from reference TRBV7-9 and TRBJ2-2, is as follows: DTGVSQNPRHKITKRGQNVTFRCDPISEHNRLYWYRQTLGQGPEFLTYFQNEAQLEKSRLLSDRFSAERPKGSFSTLEIQRTEQGDSAMYLCASSPPTPYANTGELFFGEGSRLTVL.

Many counts were recorded for this clone. The CDR3 region is CASSWTGDTEAFF. CDR3 nucleotide sequence: TGTGCCAGCAGTTGGACAGGGGACACTGAAGCTTTCTTT. The chain is built from TRBV27 and TRBJ1-1; 9 nucleotides align to TRBD1. V lost 4 bases to trimming and J lost 3 bases; unmatched junction nucleotides: 0. The CDR3 totals 13 residues. The germline CDR1 and CDR2 sequences are MNHEY and SMNVEV (reference sequence).

The V call is TRBV7-9, the J call TRBJ2-2, with D maybe TRBD2 (5 bases). Looked up from germline, CDR1 is SEHNR and CDR2 is FQNEAQ (reference sequence). This CDR3 is built from 15 residues. With 5 bases removed from V and 5 bases from J, the gap between germline ends came to 15 bases. The CDR3 DNA follows: TGTGCCAGCAGCCTTGGGCCGTGGGAGACCGGGGAGCTGTTTTTT. This codes for CASSLGPWETGELFF. Variable domain in full (rest from reference TRBV7-9 and TRBJ2-2): DTGVSQNPRHKITKRGQNVTFRCDPISEHNRLYWYRQTLGQGPEFLTYFQNEAQLEKSRLLSDRFSAERPKGSFSTLEIQRTEQGDSAMYLCASSLGPWETGELFFGEGSRLTVL.

The gene calls are TRBV18 and TRBJ1-1; D might be TRBD1 (5 bases). The CDR3 has 14 residues. CDR1 and CDR2 (germline): KGHSH, LQKENI. Trimming shortened V by 3 bases and J by 7 bases, and 15 bases separated the two germline ends. CDR3: CASSPSGTPFEAFF. CDR3 DNA: TGTGCCAGCTCACCTTCCGGGACCCCGTTTGAAGCTTTCTTT.